This entry describes one T cell receptor beta chain. Its antigen is as yet unknown. Using a J-beta primer mix together with a sample-barcoded 5' primer, a second PCR was run for roughly 6 to 11 cycles. TCRdb itself ran the 5' RACE reads through MiXCR, one entry per CDR3 protein. The sample has 1.2 million to 1.5 million distinct CDR3 sequences, about 43% seen once; the top ten hold roughly 7.9%. The CDR3 extends over 17 amino acids. Germline CDR1 reads MNHNS; CDR2 reads SASEGT. After removal of 6 bases from V and 4 bases from J, the junction contained 8 bases not matched to a gene. This entry is derived from a study of blood T cells in healthy people across ages. Findings of the study overall: Per-million-T-cell TCR beta diversity fell roughly linearly with age.

The individuals who served as donors were healthy Caucasians living in Russia, aged about 6 to 100. Isolation recovered at least 6.5 million PBMCs from every sample. Input material: blood. This chain uses TRBV6-1 with TRBJ2-1; 14 bases agree with TRBD2. The receptor's source is a woman aged 18-35 years in good health. CDR3 protein: CASRSGTSGGYYNEQFF. In DNA, the CDR3 is TGTGCCAGCAGGTCCGGGACTAGCGGGGGTTATTACAATGAGCAGTTCTTC.